The T cell receptor beta chain described here comes from a study of untreated major depressive disorder. CDR1 and CDR2 from the germline V gene are SGHRS and YFSETQ. Trimming at V came to 4 bases and at J to 8 bases, leaving 7 bases not matched to a gene. The CDR3 spans 16 residues. Assay: immunoSEQ multiplex PCR; the TCRdb copy retains only in-frame clones and omits some. This table holds 10,000 to 15,000 clones, roughly 91% found once. Points from the study as a whole: CD4+ T cells from depressed patients used TRBV05-01 (Vbeta 5.1) more often than controls.

Concerning this clone: Its antigen remains unidentified.

V gene TRBV5-1 combines with J gene TRBJ2-1; 15 bases fit TRBD2. Sequenced input: CD4+ T cells from PBMCs. This clonotype was sampled from a young man with major depressive disorder. CDR3 residues: CASSTGLAGGLDEQFF. The CDR3 DNA reads as TGCGCCAGCAGCACGGGACTAGCGGGGGGCCTCGATGAGCAGTTCTTC.